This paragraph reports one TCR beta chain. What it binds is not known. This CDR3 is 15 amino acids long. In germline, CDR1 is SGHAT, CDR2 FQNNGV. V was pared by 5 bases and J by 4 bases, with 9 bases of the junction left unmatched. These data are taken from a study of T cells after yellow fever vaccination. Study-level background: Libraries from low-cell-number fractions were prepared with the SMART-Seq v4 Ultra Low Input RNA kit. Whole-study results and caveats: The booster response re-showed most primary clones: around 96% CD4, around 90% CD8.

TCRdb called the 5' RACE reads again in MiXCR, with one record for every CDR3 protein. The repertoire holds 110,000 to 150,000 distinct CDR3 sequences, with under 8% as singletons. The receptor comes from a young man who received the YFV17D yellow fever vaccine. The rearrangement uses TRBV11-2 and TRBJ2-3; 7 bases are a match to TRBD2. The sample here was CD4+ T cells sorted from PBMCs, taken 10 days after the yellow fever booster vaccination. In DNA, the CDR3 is TGTGCCAGCAGCCCAGGGTACGGGGGGTCAGATACGCAGTATTTT. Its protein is CASSPGYGGSDTQYF.